This note documents a single T cell receptor (beta chain) sequence. Ten or more counts support this clonotype. Its cognate antigen has yet to be identified. One base away there is no much larger clone; base qualities are not given. Donors were 40 or so systemically healthy Caucasian individuals from Russia aged roughly 6 to 95 years. Each donor gave approximately 9.3 milliliters of peripheral blood, collected into EDTA-treated Vacutainer tubes. Ficoll-Paque density-gradient centrifugation was used to isolate PBMCs, with at least 7 million obtained per sample. Total RNA, at least 6 micrograms per sample, was extracted from PBMCs with Trizol reagent. The percentages of naive CD45RAhigh/CD27high T cells were determined by flow cytometry on a PBMC aliquot from every donor. Libraries were built with 5' RACE. The data were produced on an Illumina HiSeq 2500. The second PCR ran for roughly 6 to 11 cycles and used a J-beta primer mix along with a sample-barcoded 5' primer. Each TCR beta cDNA molecule received a unique molecular identifier from a template-switch 5' adaptor carrying 12 random nucleotides. At least 2.5 million CDR3-containing paired-end reads were obtained from each sample. First-strand cDNA was synthesized from all RNA with the Mint cDNA synthesis kit, primed by a TRBC-specific oligonucleotide. Following uracil-DNA glycosylase treatment, a first 18-cycle PCR with universal primers M1SS and BC2_uni_R was performed on all cDNA. On the authors' methods: For normalization, 1 million high-quality reads, each with a distinct molecular identifier, were randomly selected from each sample. Reads with shared molecular identifiers were discarded instead of being binned into consensus sequences. MiTCR, with a Q25 quality threshold and the strictest error-elimination algorithm, was used for CDR3 identification, clonotype clustering and error correction. Lower-bound total TCR beta diversity was estimated with a nonparametric unseen species model using Euler transformation. Through fastp at Q25 and MiXCR, TCRdb rebuilt clones from the public reads, retaining in-frame beta chains. Rows with a matching CDR3 protein are joined into one entry that keeps the most common DNA and genes. What appears here as the V and J calls and clone size reflects TCRdb's work, not the paper's. The sample table records around 650,000 distinct CDR3 sequences; roughly 32% of these occur just once. The ten largest clones add up to 15% to 19% of the sample.

The entry originates in a study of blood T cells in healthy people across ages (dated by TCRdb to between 2014 and 2017). Study-wide context: Template switching captured roughly one uniquely barcoded TCR beta cDNA molecule per two T cells in model experiments. Age-related changes in TCR beta repertoire diversity were measured in the study by deep sequencing normalized with unique cDNA molecular identifiers. Donors were grouped into four age groups: young (average approximately 16 years), middle-aged (under 40), aged (roughly 67) and long-lived (approximately 75). To avoid experimental bias, donors of different ages were distributed randomly across sequencing lanes. Using the same blood draw, the study looked at two additional independent replicas of 1 million unique cDNA reads for two donors, one aged 18 to 29 and the other aged 80 or older.

The paper's findings and limits, for the study overall: Because donor CMV infection status was unknown, age-related changes in expanded clonotypes were potentially confounded. Observed TCR beta diversity per million T cells fell roughly linearly with age, and a significant reduction was already apparent by age around 36. Bulk unsorted PBMC profiling prevented conclusive comparison of naive and antigen-experienced compartments. Compared with the aged group, the long-lived group had more naive CD4+ T cells, fewer expanded clones and increased TCR diversity, a pattern suggesting age selection. Estimates of total diversity based on one million sequenced T cells were considered lower bounds and underestimates. Observed TCR beta diversity correlated strongly with the percentage of naive T cells measured by flow cytometry.

The CDR3 spans 16 residues, from the cysteine through the phenylalanine. The kept DNA is CDR3 alone, 48 bases in frame from the first base. The germline V gene gives CDR1 as MNHEY and CDR2 as SVGAGI. V has 5 bases trimmed and J has 2 bases trimmed; junction bases matching no gene number 8. The V and J genes are TRBV6-5 and TRBJ1-2; a stretch of 10 junction bases matches TRBD1. The sequenced material came from blood. This TCR derives from an elderly woman in good health. Donor details come from another sample of the same person, matched by shared clones. The DNA sequence is given as TGTGCCAGCAGTGTTGAGACAGGGGGCTTCAACTATGGCTACACCTTC. It is translated as CASSVETGGFNYGYTF.